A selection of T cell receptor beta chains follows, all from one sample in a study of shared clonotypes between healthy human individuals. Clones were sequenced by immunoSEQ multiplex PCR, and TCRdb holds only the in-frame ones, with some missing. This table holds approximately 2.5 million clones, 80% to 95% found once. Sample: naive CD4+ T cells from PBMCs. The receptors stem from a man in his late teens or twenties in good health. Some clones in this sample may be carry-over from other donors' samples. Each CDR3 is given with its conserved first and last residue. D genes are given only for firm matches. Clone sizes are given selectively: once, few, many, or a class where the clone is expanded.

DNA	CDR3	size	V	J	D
TGTGCCAGCAGTTACCCCGACAACAGTGGCTACACCTTC	CASSYPDNSGYTF	-	TRBV6-5	TRBJ1-2	-
TGTGCCAGCAGACTAAGGATAAAGACAGGGGGGTACTATGGCTACACCTTC	CASRLRIKTGGYYGYTF	once	TRBV28	TRBJ1-2	TRBD1
TGCGCCAGCAGCTTGGGGCTAGCGCTTCCCAATGAGCAGTTCTTC	CASSLGLALPNEQFF	-	TRBV5-1	TRBJ2-1	-
TGTGCCACCCGACAGGGCTCCTCCTACGAGCAGTACTTC	CATRQGSSYEQYF	-	TRBV19	TRBJ2-7	TRBD1
TGCGCCGACCCACCTTTCGACACCCAGAGCAATCAGCCCCAGCATTTT	CADPPFDTQSNQPQHF	-	TRBV5-1	TRBJ1-5	-
TGCAGCGTTGAGAGGGACAGGGAAGAGACCCAGTACTTC	CSVERDREETQYF	-	TRBV29-1	TRBJ2-5	TRBD1
TGTGCCAGCAGCCGGGACAGGGCCAGAAGCGCTTTCTTT	CASSRDRARSAFF	-	TRBV6-5	TRBJ1-1	TRBD1
TGCAGCGTTGAACCCCGGGTCACCTACAATGAGCAGTTCTTC	CSVEPRVTYNEQFF	-	TRBV29-1	TRBJ2-1	-
TGTGCCAGCAGCGTAGTCGCAGGCGGGAGAGATACGCAGTATTTT	CASSVVAGGRDTQYF	-	TRBV9	TRBJ2-3	TRBD2
TGCGCCAGCAGCCAGCAATCCGGGACTAGTCAGTTCTTC	CASSQQSGTSQFF	-	TRBV4-3	TRBJ2-1	TRBD2
TGTGCCAGCAGGAGACAGGGTGGCGAGCAGTACTTC	CASRRQGGEQYF	-	TRBV2	TRBJ2-7	TRBD1
TGTGCCAGTCAGGGCTTTTCCGGGGAGCTGTTTTTT	CASQGFSGELFF	-	TRBV7-9	TRBJ2-2	-
TGTGCCAGCAGTCCCCCCACAGGGGCTTCCCCTAGGGCCGGGGAGCTGTTTTTT	CASSPPTGASPRAGELFF	-	TRBV28	TRBJ2-2	TRBD1
TGTGCCAGCCGAACCAGCCAAGCTCAAGAGACCCAGTACTTC	CASRTSQAQETQYF	-	TRBV28	TRBJ2-5	-
TGTGCCAGCAGTTACGGAAACATTCAGTACTTC	CASSYGNIQYF	-	TRBV6-5	TRBJ2-4	-
TGTGCCAGCAGCTCAGGGGGAGGTGGACAGCAGTACTTC	CASSSGGGGQQYF	-	TRBV7-9	TRBJ2-7	-